This is a list of T cell receptor beta chains from one sample in a study of Graves' ophthalmopathy and Graves' hyperthyroidism. TCRdb re-derived calls from the multiplex PCR reads in MiXCR, one entry per CDR3 protein. Of around 1,000,000 distinct CDR3 sequences in the sample, about 38% were seen once. Sequenced input: peripheral blood or thyroid tissue (not recorded which). The source is an adult man with Graves' hyperthyroidism. The CDR3 runs from the conserved cysteine through the conserved F or W. A D gene is named only where the DNA matches it firmly. Size tells how often a clone was seen (once, few, many) or the class of an expanded clone, and some rows leave it out.

V gene	clone size	J gene	D gene	CDR3 protein
TRBV20-1	few	TRBJ2-7	NA	CSARGADYYEQYF
TRBV19	few	TRBJ2-7	NA	CAWTTRGYEQYF
TRBV25-1	many	TRBJ1-6	TRBD1	CASSAEGQLPYSPLHF
TRBV7-9	NA	TRBJ1-6	TRBD1	CASREVQGTFNSPLHF
TRBV5-1	many	TRBJ1-1	NA	CASSRDSSEAFF
TRBV7-8	many	TRBJ1-6	NA	CASSAVERISPLHF
TRBV7-2	NA	TRBJ1-1	NA	CASSPTGKYTEAFF
TRBV10-3	NA	TRBJ1-5	NA	CASSYRENSNQPQHF
TRBV7-9	NA	TRBJ2-5	TRBD1	CASSLAGQGDQETQYF
TRBV20-1	few	TRBJ1-3	TRBD1	CSAREQGANTIYF
TRBV25-1	NA	TRBJ2-2	TRBD2	CASNLAGGLTGELFF
TRBV19	many	TRBJ1-1	NA	CASSIGAAAFF
TRBV19	many	TRBJ1-1	TRBD1	CASSPLKGADTEAFF
TRBV15	many	TRBJ1-3	NA	CATSSERSGNTIYF
TRBV10-3	NA	TRBJ2-7	TRBD1	CASRSTGPGGHEQYF
TRBV12-3/TRBV12-4	NA	TRBJ2-5	NA	CASRPGVTQYF
TRBV11-2	NA	TRBJ2-2	TRBD2	CASSLGFAGGDTGELFF
TRBV7-3	NA	TRBJ2-5	NA	CASSLEGLGTQETQYF